This T cell receptor beta chain was captured in a study of molecular identifiers for immune sequencing clone quantification. CDR1 and CDR2 from the germline V gene are SGHDT and YYEEEE. The V end was cut by 4 bases, the J end by 3 bases, with 13 bases between. The CDR3 extends over 14 amino acids. The bulk TCR libraries were made with methods described before and with listed TCR primers. In TCRdb, the PCR reads were re-called with MiXCR into one record per CDR3 protein. The sample shows more than 300,000 distinct CDR3 sequences, about 21% of them seen only once. The rearrangement uses TRBV5-6 and TRBJ2-5; a weak D match, TRBD1 (5 bases). Sequencing was carried out using naive CD8+ T cells from blood, with Jurkat cell RNA spiked in. Subset given: FACS-sorted CD8+CD4-CCR7+CD45RA+ naive T cells. The sequence was obtained from a human donor in good health. Some libraries in this study had Jurkat cell RNA spiked in. The CDR3 reads CASSETVGEETQYF. DNA for the CDR3: TGTGCCAGCAGCGAGACCGTAGGGGAAGAGACCCAGTACTTC.